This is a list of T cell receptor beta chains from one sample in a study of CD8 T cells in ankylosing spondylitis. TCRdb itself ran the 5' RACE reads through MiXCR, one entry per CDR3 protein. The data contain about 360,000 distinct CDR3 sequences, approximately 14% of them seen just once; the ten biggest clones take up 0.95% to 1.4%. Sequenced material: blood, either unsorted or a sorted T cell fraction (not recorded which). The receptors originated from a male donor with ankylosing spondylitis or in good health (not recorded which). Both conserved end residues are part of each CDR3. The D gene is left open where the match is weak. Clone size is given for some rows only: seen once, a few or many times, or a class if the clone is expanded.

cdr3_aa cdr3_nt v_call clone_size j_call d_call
CASSRVQGAGEQYF TGTGCCAGCAGCCGAGTTCAGGGGGCGGGCGAGCAGTACTTC TRBV14 NA TRBJ2-7 TRBD1
CASSAREGLEEQFF TGTGCCAGCAGTGCCAGGGAGGGCTTAGAGGAGCAGTTCTTC TRBV2 few TRBJ2-1 TRBD2
CASRFAGEETQYF TGCGCCAGCAGATTTGCAGGGGAAGAGACCCAGTACTTC TRBV4-1 NA TRBJ2-5 NA
CASSPPGLSYEQYF TGTGCCAGCAGCCCGCCGGGACTTTCCTACGAGCAGTACTTC TRBV28 NA TRBJ2-7 NA
CASSQPPGQGGQTQYF TGCGCCAGCAGCCAGCCTCCGGGACAGGGAGGGCAGACCCAGTACTTC TRBV5-1 NA TRBJ2-5 TRBD1
CASSPSGRRTDTQYF TGCGCCAGCAGCCCTAGCGGGAGGCGCACAGATACGCAGTATTTT TRBV5-1 many TRBJ2-3 TRBD2
CASSLALWVETQYF TGTGCCAGCAGCTTAGCGCTATGGGTAGAGACCCAGTACTTC TRBV7-6 NA TRBJ2-5 NA
CASSYTQGPQHF TGTGCCAGCAGTTACACACAGGGACCCCAGCATTTT TRBV6-2/TRBV6-3 NA TRBJ1-5 NA
CTSSQDLRLAVYEQYF TGTACCAGCAGCCAAGATTTGAGACTAGCGGTCTACGAGCAGTACTTC TRBV3-1 NA TRBJ2-7 TRBD2
CSAAPQGTDTQYF TGCAGTGCTGCCCCTCAGGGCACAGATACGCAGTATTTT TRBV20-1 few TRBJ2-3 NA
CSVGRTDEQYF TGCAGCGTTGGCCGGACCGACGAGCAGTACTTC TRBV29-1 NA TRBJ2-7 NA
CASSGPEWGEKLFF TGTGCCAGCAGTGGGCCGGAGTGGGGGGAAAAACTGTTTTTT TRBV25-1 many TRBJ1-4 NA
CASSQEASSGNTIYF TGTGCCAGCAGCCAAGAAGCCAGCTCTGGAAACACCATATATTTT TRBV3-1 NA TRBJ1-3 NA
CASSLVRRDRTDTQYF TGTGCCAGCAGCTTAGTGAGGCGGGACCGCACAGATACGCAGTATTTT TRBV7-9 NA TRBJ2-3 NA
CASSLGGAVYGYTF TGTGCCAGCAGCTTAGGAGGGGCAGTCTATGGCTACACCTTC TRBV7-2 few TRBJ1-2 NA
CASSYSSSGPNQPQHF TGTGCCAGCAGTTACTCGAGTTCCGGGCCGAATCAGCCCCAGCATTTT TRBV6-5 few TRBJ1-5 NA
CASSSFLPAGGQGDTQYF TGTGCCAGCAGTTCCTTCCTCCCTGCGGGGGGCCAGGGGGATACGCAGTATTTT TRBV6-5 NA TRBJ2-3 TRBD2
CASSWGQGDNTEAFF TGTGCCAGCAGTTGGGGACAGGGGGATAACACTGAAGCTTTCTTT TRBV5-5 NA TRBJ1-1 TRBD1
CASSEGQSSYNEQFF TGTGCCAGCAGCGAGGGGCAGAGCTCCTACAATGAGCAGTTCTTC TRBV7-2 many TRBJ2-1 NA
CASSRAVGGRGPYEQYF TGTGCCAGCAGTCGCGCCGTAGGCGGGAGGGGTCCCTACGAGCAGTACTTC TRBV12-3/TRBV12-4 few TRBJ2-7 TRBD2
CASSSRGLPIPYEQYF TGTGCCAGCAGTTCCCGGGGGCTTCCTATTCCCTACGAGCAGTACTTC TRBV28 NA TRBJ2-7 NA
CASSSGLAGPERSYEQYF TGTGCCAGCAGCTCGGGACTAGCGGGGCCGGAGAGGTCCTACGAGCAGTACTTC TRBV11-2 NA TRBJ2-7 TRBD2
CSTSPGGGRGGYTF TGCAGTACGTCCCCAGGCGGCGGTAGGGGTGGCTACACCTTC TRBV20-1 NA TRBJ1-2 NA
CASSEQGLPGEQYF TGCGCCAGCAGTGAGCAGGGGTTGCCGGGGGAGCAGTACTTC TRBV10-1 NA TRBJ2-7 NA
CASIGLGAESYNEQFF TGTGCCAGCATTGGCCTGGGGGCGGAATCCTACAATGAGCAGTTCTTC TRBV27 NA TRBJ2-1 NA
CASRLQMSTGLGEAFF TGTGCCAGCAGGTTACAAATGAGCACAGGGTTGGGTGAAGCTTTCTTT TRBV7-8 many TRBJ1-1 NA
CASSFSGLNYEQYF TGCGCCAGCAGTTTCAGTGGGTTAAACTACGAGCAGTACTTC TRBV5-1 NA TRBJ2-7 NA
CASSRGQGISPLHF TGTGCCAGCAGCCGTGGACAGGGGATTTCACCCCTCCACTTT TRBV6-2/TRBV6-3 few TRBJ1-6 TRBD1
CSARMGGLAYEQYF TGCAGTGCTAGAATGGGGGGGTTGGCCTACGAGCAGTACTTC TRBV20-1 NA TRBJ2-7 TRBD2
CASSLSGPTFHTDTQYF TGTGCCAGCAGTTTATCGGGACCAACATTCCACACAGATACGCAGTATTTT TRBV27 NA TRBJ2-3 NA
CASTRDGSGRTDTQYF TGCGCCAGCACCCGTGACGGTAGCGGGAGAACAGATACGCAGTATTTT TRBV5-1 NA TRBJ2-3 TRBD2
CATSRERVAHPNYGYTF TGTGCCACCAGCAGAGAGAGGGTTGCCCATCCAAACTATGGCTACACCTTC TRBV15 NA TRBJ1-2 NA
CSVASGRSSYEQYF TGCAGCGTTGCTAGCGGGAGAAGCTCCTACGAGCAGTACTTC TRBV29-1 few TRBJ2-7 TRBD2
CASSVTGVGETQYF TGTGCCAGCAGCGTGACAGGGGTGGGAGAGACCCAGTACTTC TRBV11-2 many TRBJ2-5 TRBD1
CASLIAETEAFF TGTGCCAGCTTGATAGCAGAAACTGAAGCTTTCTTT TRBV2 few TRBJ1-1 NA
CASSRAGGDTQYF TGTGCCAGCAGCCGTGCGGGGGGAGATACGCAGTATTTT TRBV9 few TRBJ2-3 TRBD2
CSARDQAKGDEKLFF TGCAGTGCTAGAGACCAGGCCAAGGGTGATGAAAAACTGTTTTTT TRBV20-1 few TRBJ1-4 NA
CASSLSSRGNREGYTF TGCGCCAGCAGCTTAAGTTCGAGGGGGAATAGGGAAGGCTACACCTTC TRBV5-1 few TRBJ1-2 NA
CASSTGLTDTQYF TGTGCCAGCAGCACCGGACTTACAGATACGCAGTATTTT TRBV11-3 few TRBJ2-3 NA
CASSVDLAGGTDTQYF TGTGCCAGCAGCGTAGATCTAGCGGGAGGGACAGATACGCAGTATTTT TRBV9 few TRBJ2-3 TRBD2
CASSLNSGGGAGELFF TGTGCCAGCAGCCTCAACTCAGGGGGGGGCGCCGGGGAGCTGTTTTTT TRBV4-2 few TRBJ2-2 NA
CASRSESRKYEQYF TGCGCCAGCAGAAGTGAATCGAGGAAGTACGAGCAGTACTTC TRBV5-1 NA TRBJ2-7 NA
CSARPGTSGAQETQYF TGCAGTGCTAGACCGGGGACTAGCGGGGCTCAAGAGACCCAGTACTTC TRBV20-1 NA TRBJ2-5 TRBD2
CASSFIGGAYNEQFF TGCGCCAGCAGCTTTATCGGGGGTGCCTACAATGAGCAGTTCTTC TRBV5-1 NA TRBJ2-1 NA
CCGVFKNIQYF TGCTGCGGCGTTTTCAAAAACATTCAGTACTTC TRBV20-1 NA TRBJ2-4 NA
CASSSLRGRTYEQYF TGTGCCAGCAGTTCCCTAAGGGGACGGACTTACGAGCAGTACTTC TRBV12-3/TRBV12-4 few TRBJ2-7 NA